One sample yielded the 28 T cell receptor beta chains listed below, sequenced in a study of neurological immune-mediated disorders. Time point reported: technical triplicate 1. MiXCR, applied by TCRdb to the 5' RACE reads, yields one record per CDR3 protein. This sample has about 36,000 distinct CDR3 sequences, with 11% found just once. Sequencing used PBMCs. These TCRs come from a man aged 55-75 years with HTLV-1-associated myelopathy (HAM/TSP).

This clonotype was seen many times. The rearrangement links TRBV11-2 to TRBJ2-3; maybe TRBD1 (6 bases). The V end was cut by 1 base, the J end by 2 bases, with 7 bases between. Germline V gene lookup returns CDR1 SGHAT and CDR2 FQNNGV. This CDR3 region has 14 residues. Written as DNA, the CDR3 is TGTGCCAGCAGCTTAGGGACAGCCACAGATACGCAGTATTTT. It codes for CASSLGTATDTQYF.

Many counts were recorded for this clonotype. V gene TRBV24-1 combines with J gene TRBJ1-2; D is unclear. CDR1 is KGHDR, CDR2 SFDVKD, per germline. This CDR3 contains 13 residues. With 3 bases removed from V and 5 bases from J, the gap between germline ends came to 9 bases. The CDR3 DNA is TGTGCCACCAGTGATGAACTGAGTTATGGCTACACCTTC. Translation gives CATSDELSYGYTF.

This clonotype was seen ten or more times. The gene calls are TRBV29-1 and TRBJ1-5; D might be TRBD1 (5 bases). This CDR3 region has 12 residues. Trimming stripped 6 bases from V and 1 base from J, with 7 bases between. In germline, CDR1 is SQVTM, CDR2 ANQGSEA. This CDR3 is CSVGDSNQPQHF. DNA for the CDR3: TGCAGCGTGGGGGACAGCAATCAGCCCCAGCATTTT.

Many counts were recorded for this clonotype. The chain joins TRBV27 to TRBJ2-5; tentatively, D is TRBD2 (5 bases). V shed 5 bases and J shed 5 bases, with 15 bases lying between them. This CDR3 contains 14 residues. In germline, CDR1 is MNHEY, CDR2 SMNVEV (reference sequence). The chain's CDR3 is CASSPLGAWETQYF. The CDR3, as DNA: TGTGCCAGCAGTCCACTAGGAGCCTGGGAGACCCAGTACTTC.

To note about this clonotype: An end of the junction does not agree with germline; a read error may underlie this. This chain joins TRBV5-1 and TRBJ2-6; D is perhaps TRBD1 (5 bases). The CDR3 totals 19 residues. Germline CDR1 and CDR2: SGHRS and YFSETQ. CDR3 nucleotides: TGCGCCAGCAGCTTGGGAACGGGCAGGACGGTCTCTGGGGCGAACGTCCTGACTTTC. Amino acids: CASSLGTGRTVSGANVLTF.

At least ten counts were recorded for this clonotype. This chain joins TRBV12-3 or TRBV12-4 and TRBJ2-2; TRBD2 aligns across 10 bases. CDR3 length: 15 amino acids. After removal of 5 bases from V and 4 bases from J, the junction contained 4 bases not matched to a gene. For the CDR3, the DNA is TGTGCCAGCAGTCTTCGACTAGCGGGCACCGGGGAGCTGTTTTTT. It specifies CASSLRLAGTGELFF.

This clonotype was recorded at least ten times. The chain is built from TRBV7-2 and TRBJ2-6; D might be TRBD1 (5 bases). The CDR3 is 15 amino acids. CDR1 and CDR2 (germline): SGHTA, FQGNSA. Between the trimmed V and J ends, which lost 6 bases and 3 bases, there was a span of 12 bases. Written as DNA, the CDR3 is TGTGCCAGCAGACTAAGCCAGGGTGGGGCCAACGTCCTGACTTTC. This encodes CASRLSQGGANVLTF.

This clonotype was recorded many times. V gene TRBV25-1 combines with J gene TRBJ2-2; 9 bases map to TRBD2. The V gene's germline CDR1 is MGHDK and CDR2 SYGVNS. The CDR3 length is 15 residues. V dropped 6 bases and J dropped 4; count of bases not matched to a gene: 6. This CDR3 is CASSVSGRGTGELFF. CDR3 sequence (DNA): TGTGCCAGCAGCGTTAGCGGGAGAGGCACCGGGGAGCTGTTTTTT.

This clonotype appeared many times. This rearrangement joins TRBV5-1 to TRBJ2-3, with D perhaps assigned TRBD1 or TRBD2 (5 bases each). Germline-derived CDR1 and CDR2 are SGHRS and YFSETQ. Trimming took 4 bases from V and 2 from J, leaving 11 bases between them. The CDR3 totals 14 residues. As DNA, the CDR3 is TGCGCCAGCAGCAGGGACCAACCCACAGATACGCAGTATTTT. Encoded protein: CASSRDQPTDTQYF.

Concerning this clonotype: Germline and junction disagree at one end, which may indicate a read error. Here the CDR3 DNA reads TGTGCCAGCAGCCAAGAACCGGCGGCCCACTCCTACGAGCAGTACTTT. It codes for CASSQEPAAHSYEQYF. The V call is TRBV14, the J call TRBJ2-7, with unresolved D. Germline V gene sequence: CDR1 SGHDN, CDR2 FVKESK. CDR3 size: 16 residues.

The rearrangement links TRBV19 to TRBJ2-1; D gene ambiguous. This CDR3 has 15 amino acids. V lost 4 bases, J lost 8 bases, and 18 bases lay in between. Germline V gives CDR1 LNHDA, CDR2 SQIVND (reference sequence). The CDR3 is CASSRQVVFTDEQFF. The CDR3 DNA sequence: TGTGCCAGTAGTAGGCAGGTGGTGTTTACGGATGAGCAGTTCTTC.

This clonotype came up many times. J is TRBJ2-1 and V is TRBV14; the D is unclear. The germline V gene encodes CDR1 SGHDN and CDR2 FVKESK. The V and J ends lost 1 base and 15 bases respectively, with 13 bases between them. This CDR3 comprises 12 residues. This CDR3 reads CASSQGPQRRFF. The DNA for the CDR3 is TGTGCCAGCAGCCAAGGGCCCCAACGGCGGTTCTTC.

This clonotype was seen repeatedly, ten times or more. This chain joins TRBV29-1 and TRBJ2-5, with TRBD1 matching over 9 bases. The V gene's germline CDR1 is SQVTM and CDR2 ANQGSEA. The CDR3 has 14 amino acids. V shed 3 bases, J shed 4 bases, and the junction held 6 bases outside the gene matches. Here the CDR3 reads CSVDLRQGGETQYF. The DNA of the CDR3 is TGCAGCGTTGACTTGAGACAGGGGGGAGAGACCCAGTACTTC.

At least ten counts were recorded for this clonotype. V is TRBV28 and J is TRBJ2-7; D perhaps matches TRBD2 (7 bases). Germline values: CDR1 MDHEN, CDR2 SYDVKM. The V gene lost 4 bases and the J gene lost 3 bases, with 16 bases spanning the gap. The length of the CDR3 is 15 residues. The CDR3 coding sequence is TGTGCCAGCAGTTCAACAGGGAGCGGGAACTACGAGCAGTACTTC. The encoded protein is CASSSTGSGNYEQYF.

This clonotype was recorded many times. The chain joins TRBV6-5 to TRBJ2-7; D may be TRBD1 or TRBD2 (6 bases each). Per germline, CDR1 MNHEY and CDR2 SVGAGI. The CDR3 sequence is 15 residues long. Trimming pared 0 bases from V and 3 bases from J, leaving 12 bases between. The CDR3 nucleotides are TGTGCCAGCAGTTACTCGGCACAGGGAGGCTACGAGCAGTACTTC. Protein: CASSYSAQGGYEQYF.

Ten or more counts support this clonotype. The genes are TRBV5-1 and TRBJ2-1; D is perhaps TRBD1 or TRBD2 (5 bases each). Germline CDR1 is SGHRS and CDR2 is YFSETQ. The CDR3 covers 15 residues. Trimming left V 4 bases short and J 7 bases short, with 18 bases between. As DNA, the CDR3 is TGCGCCAGCAGCCCCGGTGGGACGGGGCTTAATGAGCAGTTCTTC. Its translation is CASSPGGTGLNEQFF.

The table lists this clonotype with many counts. V gene TRBV9 combines with J gene TRBJ2-7; D perhaps matches TRBD1 (5 bases). CDR1 SGDLS and CDR2 YYNGEE come from the germline V gene. V was cut by 4 bases and J by 3 bases, with 14 bases left in between. The CDR3 contains 14 residues. The CDR3 loop is CASSPQTQGYEQYF. The DNA of the CDR3 is TGTGCCAGCAGCCCCCAAACCCAGGGCTACGAGCAGTACTTC.

By sample fraction, this clonotype is medium-sized. This chain connects TRBV7-9 to TRBJ1-6; TRBD1 matches at 9 bases. CDR3 size: 14 residues. Trimming took 7 bases from V and 9 from J; bases not matched to a gene: 7. CDR1 and CDR2 (germline): SEHNR, FQNEAQ (reference sequence). CDR3 nucleotide sequence: TGTGCCAGCATCGGGGACAGGGAGGCTTCACCCCTCCACTTT. It specifies CASIGDREASPLHF.

This clonotype has at least ten counts. The V and J genes are TRBV4-2 and TRBJ2-1; the D is unclear. Germline CDR1 is LGHNA and CDR2 is YNFKEQ. V lost 1 base to trimming and J lost 7 bases, with 14 bases between them. CDR3 length: 15 amino acids. In DNA form, the CDR3 reads TGTGCCAGCAGCCAAGGGCCGGCGCGGAATAATGAGCAGTTCTTC. This encodes CASSQGPARNNEQFF.

This clonotype has a count of ten or more. This sequence joins TRBV6-5 and TRBJ2-1; TRBD2 agrees at 7 bases. This CDR3 is built from 15 residues. Germline values: CDR1 MNHEY, CDR2 SVGAGI. Trimming at V came to 4 bases and at J to 7 bases, leaving 10 bases not matched to a gene. The CDR3 DNA follows: TGTGCCAGCAGTTGGTTCGGGGGGAAGCAGAATGAGCAGTTCTTC. Protein sequence: CASSWFGGKQNEQFF.

This clonotype was seen only a few times. A much more abundant neighbour one base away suggests this may be a read error. V is TRBV18 and J is TRBJ2-1; the D is unclear. Germline V CDR1 and CDR2: KGHSH, LQKENI. Trimming removed 2 bases from V and 5 bases from J, with 10 bases in between. This CDR3 is 14 amino acids long. As DNA, the CDR3 is TGTGCCAGCTCACCAGGTAGAGACGACAATGAGCAGTTCTTC. Residues: CASSPGRDDNEQFF.

The V and J genes are TRBV5-1 and TRBJ2-7; 9 nucleotides match TRBD1. CDR1 is SGHRS and CDR2 is YFSETQ in the germline V gene. This CDR3 has 15 residues. The trim removed 4 bases at V and 0 bases at J, leaving 5 bases unmatched. In nucleotides, the CDR3 is TGCGCCAGCAGCCTCGGGACAGGGCTCTCCTACGAGCAGTACTTC. Translation gives CASSLGTGLSYEQYF.

This clonotype was counted at least ten times. The chain employs TRBV12-3 or TRBV12-4 and TRBJ2-3; tentatively, D is TRBD1 (6 bases). Trimming shortened V by 3 bases and J by 4 bases, and 14 bases separated the two germline ends. The CDR3 loop spans 15 amino acids. CDR3 DNA: TGTGCCAGCAGTTTTAGGCAGGGGTTCGCAGATACGCAGTATTTT. It codes for CASSFRQGFADTQYF.

This clonotype was counted at least ten times. This sequence joins TRBV4-1 and TRBJ2-5, with no clear D. Germline loops: CDR1 MGHRA, CDR2 YSYEKL. The CDR3 contains 14 residues. Between the trimmed V and J ends, which lost 1 base and 3 bases, there was a span of 9 bases. As DNA, the CDR3 is TGCGCCAGCAGCCAAGGCCAATTGGAAGAGACCCAGTACTTC. Encoded protein: CASSQGQLEETQYF.

This clonotype has a handful of counts. The chain links TRBV2 to TRBJ2-3; 7 bases map to TRBD2. This CDR3 has 16 residues. CDR1 and CDR2 (germline): SNHLY, FYNNEI. Unmatched junction bases numbered 12, after V lost 8 bases and J lost 1 base. The CDR3 DNA is TGTGCCAGCGTTAGAAGGGGCGGGAGTCGCACAGATACGCAGTATTTT. This codes for CASVRRGGSRTDTQYF.

This clonotype was recorded at least ten times. The V call is TRBV20-1, the J call TRBJ2-1; 13 bases align to TRBD2. The CDR3 totals 16 residues. Trimming took 6 bases from V and 2 from J; bases not matched to a gene: 7. Looked up from germline, CDR1 is DFQATT and CDR2 is SNEGSKA (reference sequence). CDR3 DNA: TGCAGTGCGGAACTAGCGGGAGGGACTACCTACAATGAGCAGTTCTTC. Residues: CSAELAGGTTYNEQFF.

Ten or more counts support this clonotype. V usage is TRBV11-1 and J usage is TRBJ2-3; D tentatively fits TRBD1 or TRBD2 (5 bases each). Germline V lookup: CDR1 SGHAT, CDR2 FQDESV (reference sequence). This CDR3 is 14 amino acids long. V lost 2 bases, J lost 3 bases, and 9 bases lay in between. CDR3 coding DNA: TGTGCCAGCAGCTTAAACGGGGCAACAGATACGCAGTATTTT. Translating it yields CASSLNGATDTQYF.

This clonotype appeared many times. The chain uses TRBV5-1 and TRBJ1-4, with 7 bases lining up with TRBD1. In germline, CDR1 is SGHRS, CDR2 YFSETQ. The CDR3 sequence is 16 residues long. After removal of 4 bases from V and 3 bases from J, the junction contained 9 bases not matched to a gene. The CDR3 protein is CASSPGQAAANEKLFF. DNA for the CDR3: TGCGCCAGCAGCCCCGGACAGGCGGCGGCTAATGAAAAACTGTTTTTT. Based on the CDR3 plus reference TRBV5-1 and TRBJ1-4, the full variable domain is KAGVTQTPRYLIKTRGQQVTLSCSPISGHRSVSWYQQTPGQGLQFLFEYFSETQRNKGNFPGRFSGRQFSNSRSEMNVSTLELGDSALYLCASSPGQAAANEKLFFGSGTQLSVL.